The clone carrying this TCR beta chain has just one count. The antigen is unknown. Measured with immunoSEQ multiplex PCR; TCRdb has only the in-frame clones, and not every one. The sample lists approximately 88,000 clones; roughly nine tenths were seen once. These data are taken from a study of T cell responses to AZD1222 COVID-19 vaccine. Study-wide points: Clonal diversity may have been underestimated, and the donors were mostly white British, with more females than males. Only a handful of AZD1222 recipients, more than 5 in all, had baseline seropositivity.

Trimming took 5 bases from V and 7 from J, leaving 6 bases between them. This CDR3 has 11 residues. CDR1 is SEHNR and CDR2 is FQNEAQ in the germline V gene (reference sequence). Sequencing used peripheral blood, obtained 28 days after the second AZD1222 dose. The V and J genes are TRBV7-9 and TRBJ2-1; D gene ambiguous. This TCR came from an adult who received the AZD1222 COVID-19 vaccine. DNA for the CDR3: TGTGCCAGCAGCCTTGTAAATGAGCAGTTCTTC. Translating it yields CASSLVNEQFF.